These 18 T cell receptor beta chains came from one sample sequenced in a study of cytomegalovirus exposure and HLA in healthy donors. Use of 60 Vbeta and 13 Jbeta primers characterized the PCR. Method: immunoSEQ multiplex PCR; TCRdb's copy keeps in-frame clones and lacks some. The specimen's table records around 50,000 clones. The specimen was PBMCs. Receptors originate from a male donor in good health and CMV-seronegative.

J is TRBJ2-7 and V is TRBV7-9; TRBD1 matches 7 bases. CDR3 length: 15 residues. Germline trimming cut 4 bases from V and 5 bases from J; bases unmatched to any gene: 11. Per the germline V gene, CDR1 is SEHNR and CDR2 is FQNEAQ (reference sequence). CDR3 loop: CASSSTGQSLHEQYF. CDR3 in DNA: TGTGCCAGCAGCTCGACGGGACAGAGTCTCCACGAGCAGTACTTC.

The gene calls are TRBV30 and TRBJ1-5; possible D gene TRBD1, 6 bases. The CDR3 spans 13 residues. The V and J ends lost 1 base and 5 bases respectively, with 9 bases between them. Germline assignment: CDR1 GTSNPN and CDR2 SVGIG (reference sequence). The CDR3 sequence: CAWSGQEHQPQHF. The CDR3 nucleotides are TGTGCCTGGAGTGGACAGGAGCATCAGCCCCAGCATTTT.

The V call is TRBV5-3, the J call TRBJ1-5; maybe TRBD1 (6 bases). TRBV5-3 is sorted into the ORF group, with uncertain function. Trimming took 4 bases from V and 3 from J, leaving 17 bases between them. The CDR3 runs to 16 residues. CDR3 amino acids: CARSKNNRALNQPQHF. The DNA of the CDR3 is TGTGCCAGAAGCAAAAACAACAGGGCCCTCAATCAGCCCCAGCATTTT.

Notes on this clone: One end of the junction does not line up with germline, which may come from a read error. The V and J genes are TRBV6-5 and TRBJ1-2; D uncertain. Looked up from germline, CDR1 is MNHEY and CDR2 is SVGAGI. The CDR3 loop spans 11 amino acids. Written as DNA, the CDR3 is TGCGAACCGTACGAGGGCTATGGCTACACCTTC. This encodes CEPYEGYGYTF.

The J gene is TRBJ1-2, the V gene TRBV6-5; tentative D call: TRBD1 (6 bases). CDR1 is MNHEY, CDR2 SVGAGI, per germline. The CDR3 runs to 14 residues. Deletions cut 6 bases from V and 4 bases from J, with 15 bases between. The CDR3, as DNA: TGTGCCAGCAGGGGGAGACAGGTCCGCTATGGCTACACCTTC. Its translation is CASRGRQVRYGYTF.

The chain joins TRBV5-1 to TRBJ1-2; D remains ambiguous. Germline V gene lookup returns CDR1 SGHRS and CDR2 YFSETQ. CDR3 length: 13 amino acids. V was cut by 0 bases and J by 3 bases, with 6 bases left in between. The DNA of the CDR3 is TGCGCCAGCAGCTTGGTCACGGACTATGGCTACACCTTC. Translation: CASSLVTDYGYTF.

The chain recombines TRBV5-1 with TRBJ2-1; D is perhaps TRBD1 (5 bases). V lost 5 bases, J lost 0 bases, and 9 bases lay in between. The CDR3 runs 14 residues. The germline gives CDR1 SGHRS, CDR2 YFSETQ. The CDR3 sequence: CASSWGDSYNEQFF. In DNA, the CDR3 is TGCGCCAGCAGTTGGGGCGACTCCTACAATGAGCAGTTCTTC.

The CDR3 loop is CASSPTRGEQYF. CDR3 in DNA: TGCGCCAGCAGCCCCACCAGGGGTGAGCAGTACTTC. The V gene is TRBV5-1, the J gene TRBJ2-7; a possible D gene is TRBD1 (6 bases). Germline V gene lookup returns CDR1 SGHRS and CDR2 YFSETQ. The CDR3 extends over 12 amino acids. Trimming left V 4 bases short and J 7 bases short, with 12 bases between.

The rearrangement links TRBV7-2 to TRBJ1-2; TRBD1 matches at 8 bases. After removal of 4 bases from V and 3 bases from J, the junction contained 7 bases not matched to a gene. Germline CDR1 reads SGHTA; CDR2 reads FQGNSA. The CDR3 loop spans 15 amino acids. This CDR3 is CASSSSRGQDYGYTF. The CDR3 DNA sequence: TGTGCCAGCAGCTCATCCAGGGGGCAAGACTATGGCTACACCTTC.

The rearrangement uses TRBV9 and TRBJ2-7; 7 bases line up with TRBD1. The CDR3 extends over 16 amino acids. V trimming: 3 bases; J trimming: 2 bases; junction bases outside the gene matches: 11. Looked up from germline, CDR1 is SGDLS and CDR2 is YYNGEE. The CDR3 DNA follows: TGTGCCAGCAGCGCGAGGGGACCTACAGGGGCCTACGAGCAGTACTTC. The encoded protein is CASSARGPTGAYEQYF.

Points on this clone: This sample includes further DNA sequences coding for the same CDR3. V and J are TRBV4-2 and TRBJ1-1; TRBD1 matches at 8 bases. With 2 bases clipped from V and 8 bases from J, the junction kept 1 base outside the gene matches. The CDR3 totals 12 residues. In germline, CDR1 is LGHNA, CDR2 YNFKEQ. The DNA of the CDR3 is TGTGCCAGCAGCCAAAACAGGGGGGAAGCTTTCTTT. It yields the protein CASSQNRGEAFF.

V gene TRBV6-4 combines with J gene TRBJ1-1; D is possibly TRBD1 (5 bases). CDR1 MRHNA and CDR2 SNTAGT come from the germline V gene. This CDR3 contains 14 residues. The germline V and J ends were trimmed by 3 bases and 5 bases, with 13 bases remaining between them. The CDR3 sequence is CASSESEGETEAFF. CDR3 sequence (DNA): TGTGCCAGCAGTGAATCAGAAGGGGAAACTGAAGCTTTCTTT.

The rearrangement uses TRBV19 and TRBJ2-7; D is perhaps TRBD1 (5 bases). CDR3 size: 13 residues. The V gene's germline CDR1 is LNHDA and CDR2 SQIVND (reference sequence). V gave up 3 bases and J gave up 3 bases, with 9 bases separating them. This CDR3 is CASSMGPVYEQYF. The CDR3 DNA is TGTGCCAGTAGTATGGGGCCGGTCTACGAGCAGTACTTC. The full variable domain, rest sourced from reference TRBV19 and TRBJ2-7, is DGGITQSPKYLFRKEGQNVTLSCEQNLNHDAMYWYRQDPGQGLRLIYYSQIVNDFQKGDIAEGYSVSREKKESFPLTVTSAQKNPTAFYLCASSMGPVYEQYFGPGTRLTVT.

The V and J genes are TRBV30 and TRBJ2-6; D not certain. Trimming cost V 2 bases and J 4 bases, with 6 bases left between them. The V gene's germline CDR1 is GTSNPN and CDR2 SVGIG (reference sequence). The CDR3 runs to 13 residues. CDR3 sequence reads: CAWSILGANVLTF. The CDR3, as DNA: TGTGCCTGGAGTATCCTAGGGGCCAACGTCCTGACTTTC.

The genes are TRBV9 and TRBJ2-3; TRBD2 aligns across 7 bases. Germline-derived CDR1 and CDR2 are SGDLS and YYNGEE. The CDR3 loop spans 16 amino acids. The V and J ends lost 0 bases and 1 base, in that order; junction bases with no gene match: 5. The CDR3 reads CASSVGRLARTDTQYF. CDR3 sequence (DNA): TGTGCCAGCAGCGTAGGGCGACTAGCCCGCACAGATACGCAGTATTTT.

The J gene is TRBJ1-1, the V gene TRBV18; 7 bases map to TRBD1. CDR3 length: 15 amino acids. Losses at the gene ends were 3 bases for V and 1 base for J; bases not matched to a gene: 5. CDR1 and CDR2 (germline): KGHSH, LQKENI. CDR3 sequence reads: CASSPGAGGNTEAFF. CDR3 DNA sequence: TGTGCCAGCTCACCCGGAGCAGGGGGGAACACTGAAGCTTTCTTT.

The chain has TRBV6-6 and TRBJ2-5; D uncertain. CDR1 and CDR2 (germline): MNHNY, SVGAGI (reference sequence). Trimming removed 2 bases at V and 5 bases at J, with 12 bases between. The CDR3 length is 14 residues. In nucleotides, the CDR3 is TGTGCCAGCAGTTACCGCGACGGGTGGGAGACCCAGTACTTC. It encodes CASSYRDGWETQYF.

This chain joins TRBV19 and TRBJ1-5; D remains unclear. Deletions cut 3 bases from V and 0 bases from J, with 6 bases between. The V gene's germline CDR1 is LNHDA and CDR2 SQIVND (reference sequence). The CDR3 length is 14 residues. The CDR3 DNA reads TGTGCCAGTAGTATTGAGGGTAGCAATCAGCCCCAGCATTTT. Translated, it gives CASSIEGSNQPQHF.